The present T cell receptor beta chain was sequenced within a study of regulatory T cells in long-lasting Graves disease. Sequencing libraries for TCR beta were prepared with iRepertoire HTBI primers and Arm-PCR of CDR3 regions. MiXCR, run by TCRdb on the multiplex PCR reads, gives a single entry per CDR3 protein. The table records 200,000 to 250,000 distinct CDR3 sequences, approximately 19% of them present only once. The time point was: newly diagnosed GD, antithyroid drugs for less than 3 months. Generation of the TCR library employed RNA extracted from PBMCs. The source of the patients was an endocrinology department in Xi'an, China. This CDR3 comprises 16 residues. V was pared by 0 bases and J by 2 bases, with 13 bases between. The germline CDR1 and CDR2 sequences are ENHRY and SYGVKD. The same data also went into a second study, on T cells in Graves' hyperthyroidism and ophthalmopathy. As that report states: Blood samples included most of the expanded thyroid clonotypes exceeding 0.001. By a 13 V-J model, ophthalmopathy was set apart from stable hyperthyroidism.

The sequence came from a woman between 25 and 40 years old with Graves disease. This rearrangement joins TRBV10-3 to TRBJ1-1; maybe TRBD1 (5 bases). The starting material was peripheral blood mononuclear cells (PBMCs), obtained at new diagnosis, from a patient treated with antithyroid drugs. CDR3 DNA sequence: TGTGCCATCAGTGAGTCCAGGGTGATCAGTAACACTGAAGCTTTCTTT. Translated, it gives CAISESRVISNTEAFF.